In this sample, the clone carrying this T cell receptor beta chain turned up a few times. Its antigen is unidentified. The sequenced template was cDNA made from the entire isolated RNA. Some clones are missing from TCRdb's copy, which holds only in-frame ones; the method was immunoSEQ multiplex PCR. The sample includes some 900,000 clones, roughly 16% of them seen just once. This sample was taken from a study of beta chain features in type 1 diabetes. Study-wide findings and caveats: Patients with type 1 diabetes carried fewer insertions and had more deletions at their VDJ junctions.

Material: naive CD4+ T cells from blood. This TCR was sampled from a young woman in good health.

The CDR3 region is CASSPLGFGNQPQHF. CDR3 DNA sequence: TGTGCCAGCTCACCATTAGGGTTCGGCAATCAGCCCCAGCATTTT. The J gene is TRBJ1-5, the V gene TRBV18; D is ambiguous. Per germline, CDR1 KGHSH and CDR2 LQKENI. Trimming pared 2 bases from V and 2 bases from J, leaving 10 bases between. The CDR3 consists of 15 residues.